This T cell receptor (beta chain) came from a study of siplizumab effects on memory and regulatory T cells. This table comes from immunoSEQ multiplex PCR, and its TCRdb copy is limited to in-frame clones, with some not included. The sample records approximately 100,000 clones, 94% being singletons. The V end was cut by 2 bases, the J end by 1 base, with 5 bases between. This CDR3 region has 13 residues. Germline V lookup: CDR1 SGHNT, CDR2 YENEEA. This clone was observed a few times. Sequenced: Tregs sorted from blood. The genes are TRBV11-3 and TRBJ1-1; possible D gene TRBD1, 5 bases. The receptor's source is a human donor in good health. CDR3 sequence reads: CASSLRGNTEAFF. The DNA of the CDR3 is TGTGCCAGCAGCTTAAGGGGGAACACTGAAGCTTTCTTT.